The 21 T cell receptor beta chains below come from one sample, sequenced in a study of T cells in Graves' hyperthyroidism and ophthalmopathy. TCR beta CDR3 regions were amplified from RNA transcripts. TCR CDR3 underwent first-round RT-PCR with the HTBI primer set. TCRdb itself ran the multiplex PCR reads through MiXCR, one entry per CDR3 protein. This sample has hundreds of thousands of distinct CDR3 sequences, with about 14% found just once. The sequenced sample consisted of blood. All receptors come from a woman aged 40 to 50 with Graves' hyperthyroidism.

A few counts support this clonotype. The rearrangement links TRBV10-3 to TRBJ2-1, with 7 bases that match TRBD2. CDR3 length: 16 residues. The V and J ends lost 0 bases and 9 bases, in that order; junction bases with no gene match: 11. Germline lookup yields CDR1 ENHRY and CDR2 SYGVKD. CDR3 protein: CAISESTGGSSGEQFF. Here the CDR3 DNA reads TGTGCCATCAGTGAGTCGACGGGCGGGAGTTCGGGTGAGCAGTTCTTC.

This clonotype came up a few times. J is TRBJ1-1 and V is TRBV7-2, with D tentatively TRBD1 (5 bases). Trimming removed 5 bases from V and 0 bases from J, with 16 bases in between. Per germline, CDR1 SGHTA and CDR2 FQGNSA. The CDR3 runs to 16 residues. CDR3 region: CASSPLGTEMNTEAFF. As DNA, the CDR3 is TGTGCCAGCAGCCCCCTTGGGACGGAAATGAACACTGAAGCTTTCTTT.

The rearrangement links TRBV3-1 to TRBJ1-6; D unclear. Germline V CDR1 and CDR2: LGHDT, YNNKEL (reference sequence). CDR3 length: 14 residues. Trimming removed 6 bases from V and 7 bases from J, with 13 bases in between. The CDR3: CASSSGRGNSPLHF. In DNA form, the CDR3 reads TGTGCCAGCAGTTCCGGACGGGGAAATTCACCCCTCCACTTT.

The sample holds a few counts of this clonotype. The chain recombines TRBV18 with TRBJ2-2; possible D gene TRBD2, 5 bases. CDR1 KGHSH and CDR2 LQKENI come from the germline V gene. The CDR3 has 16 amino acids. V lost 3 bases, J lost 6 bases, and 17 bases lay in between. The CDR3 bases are TGTGCCAGCTCACCGACCGAATCCGCGGGCCCCGGGGAGCTGTTTTTT. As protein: CASSPTESAGPGELFF.

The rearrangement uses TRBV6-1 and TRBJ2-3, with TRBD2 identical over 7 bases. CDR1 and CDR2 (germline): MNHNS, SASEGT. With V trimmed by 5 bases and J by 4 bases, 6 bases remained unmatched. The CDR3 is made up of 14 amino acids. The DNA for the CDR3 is TGTGCCAGCAGTATAGGACTAGATCCAGATACGCAGTATTTT. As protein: CASSIGLDPDTQYF.

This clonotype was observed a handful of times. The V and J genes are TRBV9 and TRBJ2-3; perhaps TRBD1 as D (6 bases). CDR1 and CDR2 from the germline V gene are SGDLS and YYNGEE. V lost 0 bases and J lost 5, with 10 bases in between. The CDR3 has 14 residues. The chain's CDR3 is CASSVEWGQDTQYF. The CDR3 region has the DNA TGTGCCAGCAGCGTAGAGTGGGGACAAGATACGCAGTATTTT.

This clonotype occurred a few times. Written as DNA, the CDR3 is TGTGCCACCAGTGCAACCGGGACAGGGGGAATGGACAATGAGCAGTTCTTC. This encodes CATSATGTGGMDNEQFF. The V call is TRBV24-1, the J call TRBJ2-1, with 11 bases that match TRBD1. The CDR3 contains 17 residues. Germline lookup yields CDR1 KGHDR and CDR2 SFDVKD. V gave up 5 bases and J gave up 5 bases; unmatched junction bases: 10.

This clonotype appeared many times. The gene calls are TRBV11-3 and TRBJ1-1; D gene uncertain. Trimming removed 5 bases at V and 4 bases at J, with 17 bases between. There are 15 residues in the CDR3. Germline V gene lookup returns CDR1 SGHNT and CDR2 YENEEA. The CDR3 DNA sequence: TGTGCCAGCAGCCCGTCTGGTGGGTACGGCACTGAAGCTTTCTTT. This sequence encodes CASSPSGGYGTEAFF. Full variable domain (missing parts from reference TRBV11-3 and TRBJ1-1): EAGVVQSPRYKIIEKKQPVAFWCNPISGHNTLYWYLQNLGQGPELLIRYENEEAVDDSQLPKDRFSAERLKGVDSTLKIQPAELGDSAVYLCASSPSGGYGTEAFFGQGTRLTVV.

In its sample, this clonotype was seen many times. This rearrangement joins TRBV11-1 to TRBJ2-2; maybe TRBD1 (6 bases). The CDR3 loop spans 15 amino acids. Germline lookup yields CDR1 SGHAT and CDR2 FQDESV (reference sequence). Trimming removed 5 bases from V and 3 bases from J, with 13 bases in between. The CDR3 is CASSPGQGYTGELFF. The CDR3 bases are TGTGCCAGCAGCCCCGGGCAGGGGTACACCGGGGAGCTGTTTTTT.

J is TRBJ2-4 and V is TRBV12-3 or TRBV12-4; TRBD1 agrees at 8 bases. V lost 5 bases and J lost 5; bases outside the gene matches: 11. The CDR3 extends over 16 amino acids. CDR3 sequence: CASSLSFRGLQNIQYF. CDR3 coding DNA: TGTGCCAGCAGTCTTAGCTTCAGGGGGCTTCAAAACATTCAGTACTTC.

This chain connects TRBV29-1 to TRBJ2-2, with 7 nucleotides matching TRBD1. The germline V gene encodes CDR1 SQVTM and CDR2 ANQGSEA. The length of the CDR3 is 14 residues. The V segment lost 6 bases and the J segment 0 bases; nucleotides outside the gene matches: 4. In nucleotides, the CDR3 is TGCAGCGTGGGACAGCGTACGAACACCGGGGAGCTGTTTTTT. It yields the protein CSVGQRTNTGELFF.

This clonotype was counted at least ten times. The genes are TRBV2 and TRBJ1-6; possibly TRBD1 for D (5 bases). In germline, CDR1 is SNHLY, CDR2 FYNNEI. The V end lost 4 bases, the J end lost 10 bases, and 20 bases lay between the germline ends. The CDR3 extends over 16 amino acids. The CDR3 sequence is CASSVTTKGSGSPLHF. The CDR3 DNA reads TGTGCCAGCAGTGTCACCACGAAGGGGTCGGGGTCACCCCTCCACTTT.

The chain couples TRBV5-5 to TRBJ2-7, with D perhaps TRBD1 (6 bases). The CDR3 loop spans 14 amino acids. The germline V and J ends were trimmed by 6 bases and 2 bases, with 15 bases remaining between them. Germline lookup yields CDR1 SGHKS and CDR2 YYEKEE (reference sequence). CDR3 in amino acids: CASNGVEGAYEQYF. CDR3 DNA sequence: TGTGCCAGCAACGGGGTTGAGGGGGCCTACGAGCAGTACTTC.

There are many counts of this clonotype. As DNA, the CDR3 is TGTGCCAGCAGCTTATCGGGGAGCACCGGGGAGCTGTTTTTT. Its protein is CASSLSGSTGELFF. The genes are TRBV7-6 and TRBJ2-2, with D possibly TRBD2 on 5 matching bases. The V and J ends lost 2 bases and 4 bases respectively, with 8 bases between them. The CDR3 has 14 residues. Germline values: CDR1 SGHVS, CDR2 FNYEAQ.

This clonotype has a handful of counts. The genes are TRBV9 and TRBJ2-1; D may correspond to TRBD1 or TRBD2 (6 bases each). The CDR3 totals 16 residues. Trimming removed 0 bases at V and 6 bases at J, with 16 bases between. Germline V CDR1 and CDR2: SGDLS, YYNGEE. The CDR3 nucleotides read TGTGCCAGCAGCGTAGCATGGGGGGCGATAGGCAATGAGCAGTTCTTC. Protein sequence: CASSVAWGAIGNEQFF.

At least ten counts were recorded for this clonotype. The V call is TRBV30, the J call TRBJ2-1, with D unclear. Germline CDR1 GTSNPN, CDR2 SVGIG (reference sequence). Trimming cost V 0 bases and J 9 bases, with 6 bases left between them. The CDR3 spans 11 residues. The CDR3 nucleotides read TGTGCCTGGAGTGTTTCGGTTGAGCAGTTCTTC. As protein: CAWSVSVEQFF.

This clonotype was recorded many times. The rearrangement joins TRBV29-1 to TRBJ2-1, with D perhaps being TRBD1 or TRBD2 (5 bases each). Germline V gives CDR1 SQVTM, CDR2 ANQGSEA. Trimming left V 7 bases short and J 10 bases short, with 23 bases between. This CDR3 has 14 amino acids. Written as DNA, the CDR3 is TGCAGCGAGAGGAGTGGGACGGCTGGGGACGAGCAGTTCTTC. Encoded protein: CSERSGTAGDEQFF.

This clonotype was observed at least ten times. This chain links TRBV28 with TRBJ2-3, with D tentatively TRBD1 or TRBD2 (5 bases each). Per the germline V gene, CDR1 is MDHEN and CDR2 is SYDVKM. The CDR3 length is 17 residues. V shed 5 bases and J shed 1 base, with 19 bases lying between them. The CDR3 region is CASSPPVRRGGTDTQYF. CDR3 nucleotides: TGTGCCAGCAGTCCACCCGTTCGGCGAGGGGGCACAGATACGCAGTATTTT.

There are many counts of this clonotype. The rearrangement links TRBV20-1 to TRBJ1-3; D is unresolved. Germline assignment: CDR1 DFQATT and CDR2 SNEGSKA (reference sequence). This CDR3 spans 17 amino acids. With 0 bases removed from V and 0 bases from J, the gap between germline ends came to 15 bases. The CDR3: CSARDSRRISSGNTIYF. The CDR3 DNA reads TGCAGTGCTAGAGATAGCAGAAGGATAAGCTCTGGAAACACCATATATTTT.

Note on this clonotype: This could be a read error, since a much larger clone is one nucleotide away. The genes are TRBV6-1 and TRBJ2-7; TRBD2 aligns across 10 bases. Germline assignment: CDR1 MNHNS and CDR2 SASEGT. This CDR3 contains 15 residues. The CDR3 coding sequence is TGTGCCAGCCGTGAGCCGACTAGCGGGTCTCACGAGCAGTACTTC. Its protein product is CASREPTSGSHEQYF.

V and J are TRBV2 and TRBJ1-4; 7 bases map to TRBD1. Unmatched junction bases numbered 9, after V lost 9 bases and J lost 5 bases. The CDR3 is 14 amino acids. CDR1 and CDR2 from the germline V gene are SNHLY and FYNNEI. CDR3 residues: CASKVRDRNEKLFF. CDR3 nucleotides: TGTGCCAGTAAAGTCCGGGACAGAAATGAAAAACTGTTTTTT.